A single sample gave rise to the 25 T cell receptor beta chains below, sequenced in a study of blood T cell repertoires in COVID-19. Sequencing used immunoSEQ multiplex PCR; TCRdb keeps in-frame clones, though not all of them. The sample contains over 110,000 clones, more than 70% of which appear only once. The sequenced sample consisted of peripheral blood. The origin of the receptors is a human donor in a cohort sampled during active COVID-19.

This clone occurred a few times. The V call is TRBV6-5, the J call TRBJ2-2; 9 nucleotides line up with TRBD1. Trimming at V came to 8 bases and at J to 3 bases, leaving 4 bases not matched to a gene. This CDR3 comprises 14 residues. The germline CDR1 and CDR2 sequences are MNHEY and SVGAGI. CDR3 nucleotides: TGTGCCAGCGTGGGACAGGGAGACACCGGGGAGCTGTTTTTT. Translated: CASVGQGDTGELFF.

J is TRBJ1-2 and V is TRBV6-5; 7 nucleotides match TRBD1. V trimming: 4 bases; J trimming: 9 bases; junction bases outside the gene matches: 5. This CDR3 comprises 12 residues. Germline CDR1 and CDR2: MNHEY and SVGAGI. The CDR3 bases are TGTGCCAGCAGTTCGACAGGGAAAAGCTACACCTTC. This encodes CASSSTGKSYTF.

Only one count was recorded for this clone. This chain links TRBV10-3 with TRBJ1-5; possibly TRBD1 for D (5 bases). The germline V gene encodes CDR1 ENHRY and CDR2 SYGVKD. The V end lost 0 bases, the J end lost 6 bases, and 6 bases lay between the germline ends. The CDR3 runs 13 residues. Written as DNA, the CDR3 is TGTGCCATCAGTGAGTCCGGGGGTCAGCCCCAGCATTTT. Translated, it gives CAISESGGQPQHF.

The CDR3, as DNA: TGTGCCAGCTCCCCAGGACCTGGGGGGGAGCAGTACTTC. It encodes CASSPGPGGEQYF. This chain links TRBV18 with TRBJ2-7; D is perhaps TRBD2 (6 bases). Germline CDR1 KGHSH, CDR2 LQKENI. This CDR3 is built from 13 residues. V lost 6 bases to trimming and J lost 7 bases, with 16 bases between them.

The CDR3 region has the DNA TGTGCCAGCATCAATCCGGGACAGGGCTCCTACGAGCAGTACTTC. Translating gives CASINPGQGSYEQYF. The rearrangement joins TRBV2 to TRBJ2-7, with 9 bases fitting TRBD1. J was trimmed by 0 bases and V by 7 bases; bases with no gene match: 7. Germline assignment: CDR1 SNHLY and CDR2 FYNNEI. CDR3 length: 15 residues.

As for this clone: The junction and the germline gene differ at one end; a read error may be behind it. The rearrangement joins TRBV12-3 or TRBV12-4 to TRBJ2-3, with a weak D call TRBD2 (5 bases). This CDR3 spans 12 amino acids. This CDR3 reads CASSFSSRESSF. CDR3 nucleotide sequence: TGTGCCAGCAGTTTTAGCTCCCGGGAATCTTCTTTT.

CDR3 protein: CASSLSWRGATDTQYF. CDR3 in DNA: TGTGCCAGCAGTTTATCATGGCGGGGGGCGACAGATACGCAGTATTTT. The chain combines TRBV27 with TRBJ2-3; 8 bases agree with TRBD2. The ends lost 0 bases at V and 3 bases at J; junction bases unmatched: 5. Germline V gene data show CDR1 as MNHEY and CDR2 as SMNVEV (reference sequence). The CDR3 consists of 16 residues.

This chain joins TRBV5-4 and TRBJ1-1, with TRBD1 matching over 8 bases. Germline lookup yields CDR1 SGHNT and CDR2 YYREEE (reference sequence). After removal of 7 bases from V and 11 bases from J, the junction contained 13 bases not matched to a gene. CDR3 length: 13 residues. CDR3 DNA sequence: TGTGCCAGCGTAAGACAGGGGATCGACGAGGCTTTCTTT. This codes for CASVRQGIDEAFF. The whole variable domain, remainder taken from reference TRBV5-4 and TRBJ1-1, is ETGVTQSPTHLIKTRGQQVTLRCSSQSGHNTVSWYQQALGQGPQFIFQYYREEENGRGNFPPRFSGLQFPNYSSELNVNALELDDSALYLCASVRQGIDEAFFGQGTRLTVV.

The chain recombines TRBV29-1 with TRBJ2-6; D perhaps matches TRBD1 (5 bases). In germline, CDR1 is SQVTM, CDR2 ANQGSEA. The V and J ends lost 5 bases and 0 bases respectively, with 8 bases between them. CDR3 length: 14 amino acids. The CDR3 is CSVSDSSGANVLTF. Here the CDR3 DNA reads TGCAGCGTTTCCGACAGCTCTGGGGCCAACGTCCTGACTTTC.

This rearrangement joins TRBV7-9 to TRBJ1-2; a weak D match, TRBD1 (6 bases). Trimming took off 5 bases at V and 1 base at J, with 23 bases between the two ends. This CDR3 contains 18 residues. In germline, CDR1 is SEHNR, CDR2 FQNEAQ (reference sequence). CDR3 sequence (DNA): TGTGCCAGCAGCCAAGGATGGGACACCGCTTCCGATAACTATGGCTACACCTTC. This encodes CASSQGWDTASDNYGYTF.

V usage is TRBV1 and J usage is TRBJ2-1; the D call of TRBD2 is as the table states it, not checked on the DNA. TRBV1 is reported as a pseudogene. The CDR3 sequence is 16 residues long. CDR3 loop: CTSSQDRGTSDNEQFF. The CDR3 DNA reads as TGCACCAGCAGCCAAGATCGGGGGACTAGCGACAATGAGCAGTTCTTC.

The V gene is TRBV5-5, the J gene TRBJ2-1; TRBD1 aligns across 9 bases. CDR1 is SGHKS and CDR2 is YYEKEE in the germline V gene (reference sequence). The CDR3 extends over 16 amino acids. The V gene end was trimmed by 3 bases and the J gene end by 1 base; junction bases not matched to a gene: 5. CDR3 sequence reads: CASSYWTGESYNEQFF. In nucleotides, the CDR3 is TGTGCCAGCAGCTACTGGACAGGGGAATCCTACAATGAGCAGTTCTTC.

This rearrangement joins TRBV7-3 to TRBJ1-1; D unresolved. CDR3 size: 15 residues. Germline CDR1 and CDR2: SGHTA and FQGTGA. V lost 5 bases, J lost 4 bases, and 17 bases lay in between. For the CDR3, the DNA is TGTGCCAGCAGCCAAACGGGTGTTTTGGGCACTGAAGCTTTCTTT. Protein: CASSQTGVLGTEAFF. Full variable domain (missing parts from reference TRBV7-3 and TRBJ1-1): GAGVSQTPSNKVTEKGKYVELRCDPISGHTALYWYRQSLGQGPEFLIYFQGTGAADDSGLPNDRFFAVRPEGSVSTLKIQRTERGDSAVYLCASSQTGVLGTEAFFGQGTRLTVV.

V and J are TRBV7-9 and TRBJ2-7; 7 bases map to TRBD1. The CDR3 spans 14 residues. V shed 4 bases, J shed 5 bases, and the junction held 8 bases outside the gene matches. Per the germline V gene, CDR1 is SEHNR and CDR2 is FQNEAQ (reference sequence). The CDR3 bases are TGTGCCAGCAGCTCCCGTAAAACAGGGGACGAGCAGTACTTC. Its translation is CASSSRKTGDEQYF.

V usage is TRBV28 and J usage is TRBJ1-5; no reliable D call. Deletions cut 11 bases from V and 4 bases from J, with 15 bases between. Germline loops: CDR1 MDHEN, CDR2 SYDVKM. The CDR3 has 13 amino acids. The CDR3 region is CALGGQPNQPQHF. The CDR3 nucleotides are TGTGCCTTAGGCGGGCAGCCGAATCAGCCCCAGCATTTT.

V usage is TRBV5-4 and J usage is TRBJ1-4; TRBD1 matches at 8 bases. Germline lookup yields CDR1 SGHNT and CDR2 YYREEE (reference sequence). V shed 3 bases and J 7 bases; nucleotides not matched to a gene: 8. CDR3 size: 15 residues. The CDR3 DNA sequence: TGTGCCAGCAGCTCCGGACAGGGAAGTTTTGAAAAACTGTTTTTT. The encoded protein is CASSSGQGSFEKLFF.

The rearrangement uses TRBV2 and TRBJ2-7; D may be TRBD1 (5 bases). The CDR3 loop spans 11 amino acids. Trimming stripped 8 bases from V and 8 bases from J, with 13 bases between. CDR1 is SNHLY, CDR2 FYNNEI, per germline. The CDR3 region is CASGAGRKQYF. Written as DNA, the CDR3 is TGTGCCAGCGGGGCTGGAAGGAAGCAGTACTTC.

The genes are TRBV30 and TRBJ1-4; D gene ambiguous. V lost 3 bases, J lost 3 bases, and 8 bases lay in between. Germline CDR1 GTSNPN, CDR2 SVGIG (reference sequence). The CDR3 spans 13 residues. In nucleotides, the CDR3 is TGTGCCTGGAGCTACTGGTCTAATGAAAAACTGTTTTTT. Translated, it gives CAWSYWSNEKLFF.

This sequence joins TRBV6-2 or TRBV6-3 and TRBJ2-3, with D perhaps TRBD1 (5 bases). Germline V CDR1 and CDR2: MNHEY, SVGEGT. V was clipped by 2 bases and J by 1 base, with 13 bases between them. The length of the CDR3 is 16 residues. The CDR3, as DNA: TGTGCCAGCAGTTACCCCAGGGTTCGTGGCACAGATACGCAGTATTTT. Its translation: CASSYPRVRGTDTQYF.

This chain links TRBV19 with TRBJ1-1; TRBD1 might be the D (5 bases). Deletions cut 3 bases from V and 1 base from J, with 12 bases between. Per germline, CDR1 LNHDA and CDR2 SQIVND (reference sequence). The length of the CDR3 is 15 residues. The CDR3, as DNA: TGTGCCAGTAGTATCCCAGGAGGGACGAACACTGAAGCTTTCTTT. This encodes CASSIPGGTNTEAFF.

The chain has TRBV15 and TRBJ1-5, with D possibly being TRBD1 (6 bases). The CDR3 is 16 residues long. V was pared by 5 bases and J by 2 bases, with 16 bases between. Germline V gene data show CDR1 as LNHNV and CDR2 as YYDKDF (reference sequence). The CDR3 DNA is TGTGCCACCAGCTATCTCGCAGGGGCTCGCAATCAGCCCCAGCATTTT. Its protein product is CATSYLAGARNQPQHF.

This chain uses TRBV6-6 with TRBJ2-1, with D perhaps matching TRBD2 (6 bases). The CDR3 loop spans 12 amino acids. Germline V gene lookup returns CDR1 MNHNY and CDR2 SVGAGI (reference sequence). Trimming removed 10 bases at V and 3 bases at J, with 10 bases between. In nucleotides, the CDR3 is TGTGCCACAGGAGCGGGCTACAATGAGCAGTTCTTC. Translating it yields CATGAGYNEQFF.

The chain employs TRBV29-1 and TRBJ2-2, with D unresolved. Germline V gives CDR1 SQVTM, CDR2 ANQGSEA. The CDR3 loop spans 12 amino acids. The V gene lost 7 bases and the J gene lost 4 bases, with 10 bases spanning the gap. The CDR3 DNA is TGCAGCGCTATCGACTTCACCGGGGAGCTGTTTTTT. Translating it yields CSAIDFTGELFF.

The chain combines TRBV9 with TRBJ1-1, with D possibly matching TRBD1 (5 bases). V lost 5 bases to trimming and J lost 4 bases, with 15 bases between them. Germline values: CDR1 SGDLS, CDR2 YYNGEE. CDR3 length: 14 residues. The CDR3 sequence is CASSFGGKGTEAFF. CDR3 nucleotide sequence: TGTGCCAGCAGTTTCGGGGGGAAGGGCACTGAAGCTTTCTTT.

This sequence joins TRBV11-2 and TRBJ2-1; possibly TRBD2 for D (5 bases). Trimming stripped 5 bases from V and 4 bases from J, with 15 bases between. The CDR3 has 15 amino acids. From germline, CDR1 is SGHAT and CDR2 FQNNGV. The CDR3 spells CASSPRLSGYNEQFF. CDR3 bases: TGTGCCAGCAGCCCCCGGCTGAGCGGTTACAATGAGCAGTTCTTC.